Listed below are T cell receptor beta chains from one sample, sequenced in a study of T cells in Graves' hyperthyroidism and ophthalmopathy. Each CDR3 protein gets one entry after TCRdb re-called the multiplex PCR reads with MiXCR. The sample yields a few hundred thousand distinct CDR3 sequences, 16% seen once. Sequencing input: blood. These receptor sequences come from a woman between 40 and 50 years old with Graves' ophthalmopathy. The CDR3 runs from the conserved cysteine through the conserved F or W. The D gene is left open where the match is weak. Only some rows state a clone size, as once, few, many or a class for expanded clones.

>TRBJ1-1|TRBV19|.|.
CASSIWGYLRTEAFF
TGTGCCAGTAGTATATGGGGCTACTTGCGCACTGAAGCTTTCTTT
>TRBJ2-5|TRBV18|TRBD2|many
CASSRLASEETQYF
TGTGCCAGCTCACGACTAGCGTCAGAAGAGACCCAGTACTTC
>TRBJ2-7|TRBV3-1|.|many
CASSSRNYEQYF
TGTGCCAGCAGCTCCAGGAACTACGAGCAGTACTTC
>TRBJ2-2|TRBV28|TRBD2|few
CASSLLGGSGELFF
TGTGCCAGCAGTTTATTGGGCGGGAGTGGGGAGCTGTTTTTT
>TRBJ1-4|TRBV7-8|.|.
CASSDDRHIEKLFF
TGTGCCAGCAGCGATGACAGGCATATTGAAAAACTGTTTTTT
>TRBJ1-4|TRBV2|TRBD1|many
CASKGDRGGGEKLFF
TGTGCCAGCAAGGGGGACAGGGGTGGGGGTGAAAAACTGTTTTTT
>TRBJ1-4|TRBV6-2/TRBV6-3|TRBD1|.
CASSSVQGGSEKLFF
TGTGCCAGCAGTTCCGTTCAGGGGGGGAGTGAAAAACTGTTTTTT
>TRBJ2-5|TRBV12-3/TRBV12-4|.|many
CASSLRQQETQYF
TGTGCCAGCAGTTTACGGCAGCAAGAGACCCAGTACTTC
>TRBJ2-5|TRBV7-6|TRBD2|few
CASSLSGGRWETQYF
TGTGCCAGCAGCCTAAGCGGGGGGAGATGGGAGACCCAGTACTTC
>TRBJ1-3|TRBV12-3/TRBV12-4|TRBD1|few
CASSLGQYPFSGNTIYF
TGTGCCAGCAGCCTGGGACAGTACCCCTTCTCTGGAAACACCATATATTTT
>TRBJ2-3|TRBV2|TRBD2|many
CASSGLADGTDTQYF
TGTGCCAGCAGTGGACTAGCGGATGGCACAGATACGCAGTATTTT
>TRBJ1-1|TRBV20-1|.|.
CSVEEGNTEAFF
TGCAGTGTGGAGGAGGGAAACACTGAAGCTTTCTTT
>TRBJ1-1|TRBV19|.|.
CASSIGVSTEAFF
TGTGCCAGTAGTATAGGGGTGAGTACTGAAGCTTTCTTT
>TRBJ2-3|TRBV3-1|TRBD2|many
CASSQFLAGSTDTQYF
TGTGCCAGCAGCCAATTCCTAGCGGGATCTACGGATACGCAGTATTTT
>TRBJ1-2|TRBV7-8|.|many
CASSLDLVQGGYGYTF
TGTGCCAGCAGCTTAGATCTTGTACAGGGAGGCTACGGCTACACCTTC
>TRBJ2-2|TRBV11-2|TRBD1|many
CASSFHRGPGELFF
TGTGCCAGCAGCTTTCACAGGGGGCCTGGGGAGCTGTTTTTT
>TRBJ1-2|TRBV27|TRBD1|many
CASSLSAGGNYGYTF
TGTGCCAGCAGTTTATCTGCAGGGGGAAACTATGGCTACACCTTC
>TRBJ1-5|TRBV2|TRBD1|many
CASRVGQGNQPQHF
TGTGCCAGCAGAGTTGGACAGGGCAATCAGCCCCAGCATTTT
>TRBJ2-2|TRBV6-1|.|few
CASSRTAKGGELFF
TGTGCCAGCAGCAGGACGGCCAAAGGGGGGGAGCTGTTTTTT
>TRBJ2-5|TRBV30|TRBD1|many
CAWSRHRGETQYF
TGTGCCTGGAGTAGGCACAGGGGAGAGACCCAGTACTTC
>TRBJ1-5|TRBV19|.|.
CASSIDGGQGQPQHF
TGTGCCAGTAGTATAGATGGGGGGCAAGGGCAGCCCCAGCATTTT
>TRBJ2-5|TRBV4-1|.|.
CASSLAGIGLLLQETQYF
TGCGCCAGCAGCCTTGCTGGCATCGGACTACTCCTCCAAGAGACCCAGTACTTC